The TCR beta chain described here comes from a study of T cells in Graves' hyperthyroidism and ophthalmopathy. Notes on the study in general: Expanded thyroid clonotypes (above 0.001) were mostly also found in blood.

About this clonotype: Its antigen is as yet unknown.

Hyperthyroidism had been newly diagnosed in patients aged 18 to 65, and its duration was under 2 months. CDR3 length equals 17 residues. The J segment lost 1 base and the V segment lost 2 bases, leaving 11 bases of the junction unmatched. The germline V gene has CDR1 DFQATT and CDR2 SNEGSKA (reference sequence). Amplified regions were TCR beta CDR3 sequences from RNA transcripts. TCR CDR3 underwent first-round RT-PCR with the HTBI primer set. TCRdb reprocessed the multiplex PCR reads via MiXCR and lists one record per CDR3 protein. The table shows about 740,000 distinct CDR3 sequences, with around 13% occurring only once.

The TCR sequence derives from a young woman with Graves' hyperthyroidism. Sequencing used blood. The genes are TRBV20-1 and TRBJ2-5; 9 positions agree with TRBD2. CDR3 nucleotide sequence: TGCAGTGCTAGATCCTTCCTGGGTAGCGGGAGCCAAGAGACCCAGTACTTC. Amino acids: CSARSFLGSGSQETQYF.